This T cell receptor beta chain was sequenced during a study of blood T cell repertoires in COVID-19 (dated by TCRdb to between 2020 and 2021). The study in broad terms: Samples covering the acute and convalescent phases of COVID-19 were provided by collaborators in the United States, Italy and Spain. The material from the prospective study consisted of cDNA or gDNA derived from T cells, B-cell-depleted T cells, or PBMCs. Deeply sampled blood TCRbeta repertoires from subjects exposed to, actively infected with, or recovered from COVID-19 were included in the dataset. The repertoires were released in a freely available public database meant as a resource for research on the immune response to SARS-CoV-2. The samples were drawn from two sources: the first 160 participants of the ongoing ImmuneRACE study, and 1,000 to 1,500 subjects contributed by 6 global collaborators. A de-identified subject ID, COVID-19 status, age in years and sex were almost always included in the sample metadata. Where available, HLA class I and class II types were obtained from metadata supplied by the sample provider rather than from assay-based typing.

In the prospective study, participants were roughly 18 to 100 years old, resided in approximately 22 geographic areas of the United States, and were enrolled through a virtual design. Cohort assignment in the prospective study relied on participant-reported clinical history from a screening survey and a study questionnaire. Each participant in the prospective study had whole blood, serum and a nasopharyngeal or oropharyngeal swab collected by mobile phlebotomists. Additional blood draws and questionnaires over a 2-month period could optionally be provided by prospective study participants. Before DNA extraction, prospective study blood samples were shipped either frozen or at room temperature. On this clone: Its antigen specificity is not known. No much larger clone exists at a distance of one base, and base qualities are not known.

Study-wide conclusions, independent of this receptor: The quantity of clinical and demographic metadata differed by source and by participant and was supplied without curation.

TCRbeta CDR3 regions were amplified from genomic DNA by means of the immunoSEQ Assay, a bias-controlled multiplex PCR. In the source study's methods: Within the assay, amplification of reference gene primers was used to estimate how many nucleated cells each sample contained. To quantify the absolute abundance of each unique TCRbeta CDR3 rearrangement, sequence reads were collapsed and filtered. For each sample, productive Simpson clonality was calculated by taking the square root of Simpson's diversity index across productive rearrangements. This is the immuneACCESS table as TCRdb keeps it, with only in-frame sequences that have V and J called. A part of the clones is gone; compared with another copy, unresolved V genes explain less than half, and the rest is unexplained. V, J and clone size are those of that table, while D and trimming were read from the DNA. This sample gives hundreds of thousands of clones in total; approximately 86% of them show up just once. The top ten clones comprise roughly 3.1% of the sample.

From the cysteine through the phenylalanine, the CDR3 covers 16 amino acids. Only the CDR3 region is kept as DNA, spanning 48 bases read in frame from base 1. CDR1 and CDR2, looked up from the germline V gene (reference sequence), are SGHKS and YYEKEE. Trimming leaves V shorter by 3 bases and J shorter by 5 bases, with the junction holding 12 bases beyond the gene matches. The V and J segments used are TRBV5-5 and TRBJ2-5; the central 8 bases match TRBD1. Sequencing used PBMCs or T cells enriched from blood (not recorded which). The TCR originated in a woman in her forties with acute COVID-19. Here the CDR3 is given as CASSSTGTGSLETQYF. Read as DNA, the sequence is TGTGCCAGCAGCTCGACCGGGACAGGTTCTTTGGAGACCCAGTACTTC.